This TCR beta chain was recovered during a study of cytomegalovirus exposure and HLA in healthy donors. Regarding the study as a whole: High specificity and sensitivity for cytomegalovirus status were reported for the classifier. In a later analysis, a genetic analysis reported fewer productive-TCR N-insertions in an Asian-associated ancestry cluster than the cohort average.

The CDR3 has 14 residues. Trimming removed 4 bases from V and 1 base from J, with 10 bases in between. Looked up from germline, CDR1 is MNHNY and CDR2 is SVGAGI (reference sequence). PCR involved 60 Vbeta and 13 Jbeta primers. Repertoires were generated with immunoSEQ multiplex PCR, while TCRdb's copy carries only in-frame clones and drops some. The sample has approximately 100,000 clones; 80% to 90% are singletons. Concerning this clone: Its antigen is still unknown.

This receptor was obtained from a woman aged 18 to 35 in good health and CMV-seronegative. The sample was PBMCs. The rearrangement links TRBV6-6 to TRBJ1-1; D might be TRBD1 (5 bases). CDR3 region: CASSLRGSNTEAFF. In nucleotides, the CDR3 is TGTGCCAGCAGTTTAAGGGGCTCGAACACTGAAGCTTTCTTT.